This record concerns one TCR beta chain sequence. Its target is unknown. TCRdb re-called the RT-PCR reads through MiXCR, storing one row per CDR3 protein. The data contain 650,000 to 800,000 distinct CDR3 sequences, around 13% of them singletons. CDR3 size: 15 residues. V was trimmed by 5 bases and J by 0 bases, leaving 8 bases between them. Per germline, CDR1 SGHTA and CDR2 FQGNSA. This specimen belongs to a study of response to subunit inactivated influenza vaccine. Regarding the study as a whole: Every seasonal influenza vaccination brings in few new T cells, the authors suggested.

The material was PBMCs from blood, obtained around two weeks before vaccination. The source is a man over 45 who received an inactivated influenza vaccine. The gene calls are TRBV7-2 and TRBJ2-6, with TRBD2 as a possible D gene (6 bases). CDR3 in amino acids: CASSTGASGANVLTF. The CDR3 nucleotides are TGTGCCAGCAGCACGGGAGCCTCTGGGGCCAACGTCCTGACTTTC.